These 20 T cell receptor beta chains share one sample of origin, sequenced in a study of vaccination effects on CD4 cells after COVID-19. Prior to sequencing, the ViraFEST assay stimulated PBMC with viral peptide pools, which expanded the antigen-specific CD4+ T cells. With approximately ten days of culture completed, CD4+ T cells were isolated. Two doses of BNT162b2 or mRNA-1273 vaccine were administered to participants. These receptors' antigens are unknown. Data came from immunoSEQ multiplex PCR; TCRdb stores just in-frame clones and leaves some out. This table has about 59,000 clones, 75% to 85% appearing once. Source: CD4+ T cells from PBMCs cultured with HCoV-OC43 spike peptides, taken after COVID-19 vaccination. As for subset: HCoV-OC43 spike overlapping peptide pool stimulation. The receptors were gathered from a human donor who received a COVID-19 vaccine.

This clone turned up a few times. J is TRBJ2-7 and V is TRBV18, with 8 bases identical to TRBD1. Germline values: CDR1 KGHSH, CDR2 LQKENI. V lost 6 bases, J lost 5 bases, and 9 bases stayed unmatched. This CDR3 has 14 residues. CDR3: CASSQTGANNEQYV. CDR3 bases: TGTGCCAGCTCCCAGACAGGGGCTAACAACGAGCAGTACGTC.

The chain is built from TRBV7-7 and TRBJ2-2; unclear D gene. Germline lookup yields CDR1 SSHAT and CDR2 FNYEAQ (reference sequence). This CDR3 has 12 residues. Trimming stripped 8 bases from V and 3 bases from J, with 7 bases between. CDR3 sequence: CASGVYTGELFF. The CDR3 bases are TGTGCCAGCGGGGTCTACACCGGGGAGCTGTTTTTT.

The chain has TRBV18 and TRBJ1-4; no definite D call. Germline CDR1 and CDR2: KGHSH and LQKENI. V lost 2 bases and J 6 bases, leaving 7 bases between the germline ends. The CDR3 contains 13 residues. The CDR3 loop is CASSPGSYEKLFF. The DNA for the CDR3 is TGTGCCAGCTCACCAGGGTCGTATGAAAAACTGTTTTTT.

The chain employs TRBV19 and TRBJ1-2; 9 bases align to TRBD1. V gave up 6 bases and J gave up 7 bases; unmatched junction bases: 9. This CDR3 contains 14 residues. The germline gives CDR1 LNHDA, CDR2 SQIVND (reference sequence). In DNA form, the CDR3 reads TGTGCCAGTAGATTCCCGGGACAGGGCTCTGGCTACACCTTC. It yields the protein CASRFPGQGSGYTF.

This clone was picked up a small number of times. The chain carries TRBV7-2 and TRBJ2-1, with 9 bases that match TRBD2. CDR3 length: 16 amino acids. The V gene end was trimmed by 5 bases and the J gene end by 7 bases; junction bases not matched to a gene: 12. The germline CDR1 and CDR2 sequences are SGHTA and FQGNSA. CDR3 DNA sequence: TGTGCCAGCAGCCAAGGGGGCGGGGGGGCCTGGAATGAGCAGTTCTTC. Translated, it gives CASSQGGGGAWNEQFF.

This chain links TRBV6-2 or TRBV6-3 with TRBJ2-3; D is unresolved. V lost 7 bases and J lost 0, with 14 bases in between. The germline V gene has CDR1 MNHEY and CDR2 SVGEGT. The CDR3 has 15 amino acids. CDR3 amino acids: CASIPGYWSTDTQYF. The DNA of the CDR3 is TGTGCCAGCATCCCCGGCTACTGGAGCACAGATACGCAGTATTTT.

This clone was seen just once. The chain employs TRBV5-1 and TRBJ1-5; 9 positions match TRBD1. Germline values: CDR1 SGHRS, CDR2 YFSETQ. V shed 2 bases and J 7 bases; nucleotides not matched to a gene: 7. This CDR3 is 15 amino acids long. CDR3 residues: CASSFGTGTGQPQHF. The CDR3 bases are TGCGCCAGCAGCTTCGGGACAGGGACGGGCCAGCCCCAGCATTTT.

This chain uses TRBV24-1 with TRBJ2-5; the D is unclear. The CDR3 runs to 15 residues. V was pared by 2 bases and J by 5 bases, with 14 bases between. Germline loops: CDR1 KGHDR, CDR2 SFDVKD. The CDR3 region is CATSDSRWAWETQYF. The CDR3 bases are TGTGCCACCAGTGATTCAAGGTGGGCCTGGGAGACCCAGTACTTC.

This clone was detected a few times. The gene calls are TRBV6-5 and TRBJ1-2; 7 bases are shared with TRBD1. The CDR3 loop spans 13 amino acids. CDR1 and CDR2 (germline): MNHEY, SVGAGI. Unmatched junction bases numbered 5, after V lost 6 bases and J lost 4 bases. The CDR3 region has the DNA TGTGCCAGCAGCCGGGGACAGTCCTATGGCTACACCTTC. Translated, it gives CASSRGQSYGYTF.

This chain connects TRBV18 to TRBJ2-2; 8 positions agree with TRBD1. From germline, CDR1 is KGHSH and CDR2 LQKENI. V lost 6 bases, J lost 1 base, and 4 bases stayed unmatched. The CDR3 runs 15 residues. The CDR3 DNA follows: TGTGCCAGCTCCACCGGGACAGGGAACACCGGGGAGCTGTTTTTT. Its translation is CASSTGTGNTGELFF.

V gene TRBV6-5 combines with J gene TRBJ2-3; D call uncertain. This CDR3 region has 11 residues. Germline lookup yields CDR1 MNHEY and CDR2 SVGAGI. With 6 bases removed from V and 2 bases from J, the gap between germline ends came to 3 bases. CDR3 DNA: TGTGCCAGCAGGCACACAGATACGCAGTATTTT. It is translated as CASRHTDTQYF.

This clone was seen more than once but under ten times. The chain is built from TRBV18 and TRBJ2-4; the D gene could be TRBD1 or TRBD2 (5 bases each). Trimming took off 3 bases at V and 8 bases at J, with 14 bases between the two ends. Germline assignment: CDR1 KGHSH and CDR2 LQKENI. This CDR3 has 14 residues. As DNA, the CDR3 is TGTGCCAGCTCACCTAACGGTGGGGGAGACATTCAGTACTTC. Translated: CASSPNGGGDIQYF.

This chain connects TRBV7-8 to TRBJ2-2; D is perhaps TRBD1 (5 bases). This CDR3 is 14 amino acids long. Germline V gene sequence: CDR1 SGHVS, CDR2 FQNEAQ. V was cut by 2 bases and J by 7 bases, with 11 bases left in between. This chain's CDR3 is CASSLNRNGGELFF. The CDR3 DNA reads as TGTGCCAGCAGCTTAAACAGGAACGGCGGGGAGCTGTTTTTT. The full variable domain, rest sourced from reference TRBV7-8 and TRBJ2-2, is GAGVSQSPRYKVAKRGQDVALRCDPISGHVSLFWYQQALGQGPEFLTYFQNEAQLDKSGLPSDRFFAERPEGSVSTLKIQRTQQEDSAVYLCASSLNRNGGELFFGEGSRLTVL.

The genes are TRBV5-6 and TRBJ1-2; D not resolved. Per germline, CDR1 SGHDT and CDR2 YYEEEE. The CDR3 has 16 amino acids. Trimming removed 1 base from V and 4 bases from J, with 17 bases in between. CDR3 sequence reads: CASSLWVSRVGYGYTF. The CDR3 DNA sequence: TGTGCCAGCAGCTTGTGGGTGTCTAGGGTGGGCTATGGCTACACCTTC. The full variable domain, with the rest looked up from reference TRBV5-6 and TRBJ1-2, is DAGVTQSPTHLIKTRGQQVTLRCSPKSGHDTVSWYQQALGQGPQFIFQYYEEEERQRGNFPDRFSGHQFPNYSSELNVNALLLGDSALYLCASSLWVSRVGYGYTFGSGTRLTVV.

This sequence joins TRBV2 and TRBJ1-3; D unresolved. Trimming took 2 bases from V and 0 from J, leaving 5 bases between them. The CDR3 totals 14 residues. The germline CDR1 and CDR2 sequences are SNHLY and FYNNEI. The CDR3 nucleotides are TGTGCCAGCAGTGAAAGGTACTCTGGAAACACCATATATTTT. Translated, it gives CASSERYSGNTIYF. Looking up the rest from reference TRBV2 and TRBJ1-3 gives the full variable domain: EPEVTQTPSHQVTQMGQEVILRCVPISNHLYFYWYRQILGQKVEFLVSFYNNEISEKSEIFDDQFSVERPDGSNFTLKIRSTKLEDSAMYFCASSERYSGNTIYFGEGSWLTVV.

The chain uses TRBV7-9 and TRBJ1-2, with 9 bases aligning to TRBD1. Trimming removed 3 bases from V and 3 bases from J; junction bases left unmatched: 5. The V gene's germline CDR1 is SEHNR and CDR2 FQNEAQ (reference sequence). CDR3 size: 15 residues. The CDR3 here is CASSFRDREDYGYTF. The DNA of the CDR3 is TGTGCCAGCAGCTTCCGGGACAGGGAAGACTATGGCTACACCTTC.

V gene TRBV28 combines with J gene TRBJ1-2; maybe TRBD1 (6 bases). Trimming cost V 5 bases and J 8 bases, with 12 bases left between them. CDR1 and CDR2 from the germline V gene are MDHEN and SYDVKM. The CDR3 is made up of 12 amino acids. The CDR3 DNA sequence: TGTGCCAGCAGTCTGACAGGTTACGGCTACACCTTC. This gives the protein CASSLTGYGYTF.

The V call is TRBV24-1, the J call TRBJ2-1; 14 bases align to TRBD2. V lost 6 bases and J lost 8; bases outside the gene matches: 8. CDR3 length: 16 residues. Per the germline V gene, CDR1 is KGHDR and CDR2 is SFDVKD. CDR3 bases: TGTGCCACCAGTATTCTGACTAGCGGGGGGGCTCATGAGCAGTTCTTC. Translating it yields CATSILTSGGAHEQFF.

The gene calls are TRBV5-1 and TRBJ2-1; D may be TRBD1 or TRBD2 (5 bases each). The CDR3 is made up of 14 amino acids. Trimming removed 2 bases at V and 7 bases at J, with 13 bases between. Germline V gene data show CDR1 as SGHRS and CDR2 as YFSETQ. The CDR3 DNA sequence: TGCGCCAGCAGCTTATCGGGGCTTAGGAATGAGCAGTTCTTC. It specifies CASSLSGLRNEQFF.

The CDR3 loop is CASSPNQWTTNTGELFF. The DNA of the CDR3 is TGTGCCAGCTCACCTAACCAATGGACAACGAACACCGGGGAGCTGTTTTTT. J is TRBJ2-2 and V is TRBV18; possible D gene TRBD1, 5 bases. This CDR3 contains 17 residues. Looked up from germline, CDR1 is KGHSH and CDR2 is LQKENI. V gave up 3 bases and J gave up 0 bases, with 14 bases separating them.